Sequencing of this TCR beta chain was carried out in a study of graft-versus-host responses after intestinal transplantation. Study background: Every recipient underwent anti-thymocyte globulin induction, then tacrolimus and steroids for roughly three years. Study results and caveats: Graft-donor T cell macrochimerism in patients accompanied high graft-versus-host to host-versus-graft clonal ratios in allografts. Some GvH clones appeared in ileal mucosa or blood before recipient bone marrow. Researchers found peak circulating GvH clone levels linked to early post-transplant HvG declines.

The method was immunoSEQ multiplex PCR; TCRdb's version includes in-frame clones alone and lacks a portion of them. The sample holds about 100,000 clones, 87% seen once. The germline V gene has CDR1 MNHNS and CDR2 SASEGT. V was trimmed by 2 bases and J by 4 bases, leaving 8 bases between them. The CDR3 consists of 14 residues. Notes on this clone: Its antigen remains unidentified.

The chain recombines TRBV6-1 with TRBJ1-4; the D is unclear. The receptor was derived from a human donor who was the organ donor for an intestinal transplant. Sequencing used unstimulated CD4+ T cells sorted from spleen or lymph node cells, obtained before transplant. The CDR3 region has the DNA TGTGCCAGCAGTGAATCGGGGATTAATGAAAAACTGTTTTTT. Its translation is CASSESGINEKLFF.